What follows are 30 T cell receptor beta chains derived from one specimen sequenced in a study of T-cell reconstitution after alpha-beta-depleted transplantation in children. Study-wide results and limits: After one year, T-cell counts and TCRbeta diversity mostly came from new T cells.

The antigens of these receptors remain unknown. Unique molecular identifiers were incorporated during preparation of the TCRbeta library. Using its own MiXCR run on the PCR reads, TCRdb lists one record per CDR3 protein. The table records 250,000 to 300,000 distinct CDR3 sequences, about 7.3% of them present only once. This specimen was peripheral blood, taken 360 days after TCRalphabeta/CD19-depleted stem cell transplant. The receptors come from a female patient aged 2-10 years who had a stem cell transplant for Fanconi anemia, so the T cells may come from the graft donor.

There are a few counts of this clonotype. The V gene is TRBV12-3 or TRBV12-4, the J gene TRBJ2-1; possibly TRBD2 for D (5 bases). This CDR3 is built from 17 residues. The V end lost 3 bases, the J end lost 5 bases, and 20 bases lay between the germline ends. In DNA, the CDR3 is TGTGCCAGCAGTTTTCCGGGCCTCTCAGAGGGAAACAATGAGCAGTTCTTC. Encoded protein: CASSFPGLSEGNNEQFF.

This chain joins TRBV6-5 and TRBJ1-3; D is perhaps TRBD1 (6 bases). The CDR3 covers 15 residues. The germline gives CDR1 MNHEY, CDR2 SVGAGI. V was trimmed by 2 bases and J by 7 bases, leaving 15 bases between them. The DNA of the CDR3 is TGTGCCAGCAGTTACACCAGGGGCAAAGAGAACACCATATATTTT. Its translation: CASSYTRGKENTIYF.

This clonotype showed up many times. The chain links TRBV5-1 to TRBJ2-5, with D possibly matching TRBD1 (6 bases). CDR3 length: 14 amino acids. V was pared by 4 bases and J by 0 bases, with 10 bases between. CDR1 and CDR2 from the germline V gene are SGHRS and YFSETQ. In DNA form, the CDR3 reads TGCGCCAGCAGCCATGACAGGAACCAAGAGACCCAGTACTTC. Protein: CASSHDRNQETQYF.

This clonotype was found many times. V and J are TRBV9 and TRBJ2-6; 9 positions match TRBD1. CDR1 is SGDLS, CDR2 YYNGEE, per germline. The V gene end was trimmed by 2 bases and the J gene end by 1 base; junction bases not matched to a gene: 10. CDR3 length: 19 residues. CDR3 bases: TGTGCCAGCAGCGTTGCCCCCTGGGACAGGGTTTCTGGGGCCAACGTCCTGACTTTC. As protein: CASSVAPWDRVSGANVLTF.

V and J are TRBV14 and TRBJ1-4, with 7 bases fitting TRBD1. The CDR3 sequence is 20 residues long. The V gene end was trimmed by 0 bases and the J gene end by 3 bases; junction bases not matched to a gene: 16. Germline V CDR1 and CDR2: SGHDN, FVKESK. The CDR3 loop is CASSQDAGQLNNFPNEKLFF. CDR3 sequence (DNA): TGTGCCAGCAGCCAAGACGCGGGACAGCTAAACAATTTTCCTAATGAAAAACTGTTTTTT.

Of note for this clonotype: A read error may account for a junction end that differs from germline. The genes are TRBV27 and TRBJ2-7; D is unresolved. This CDR3 has 14 amino acids. Germline V CDR1 and CDR2: MNHEY, SMNVEV (reference sequence). CDR3 coding DNA: TGTGCCAGCAGTCGCCTAACTGATAGCTACAAGCAGTACTTC. Protein product: CASSRLTDSYKQYF.

Many counts were recorded for this clonotype. The V gene is TRBV7-9, the J gene TRBJ1-6, with D maybe TRBD1 (6 bases). Germline V gives CDR1 SEHNR, CDR2 FQNEAQ (reference sequence). The V and J ends lost 5 bases and 10 bases respectively, with 12 bases between them. This CDR3 is built from 13 residues. The CDR3 here is CASSTQGSSPLHF. In DNA form, the CDR3 reads TGTGCCAGCAGCACACAGGGTTCCTCACCCCTCCACTTT. Full variable domain (remainder filled in from reference TRBV7-9 and TRBJ1-6): DTGVSQNPRHKITKRGQNVTFRCDPISEHNRLYWYRQTLGQGPEFLTYFQNEAQLEKSRLLSDRFSAERPKGSFSTLEIQRTEQGDSAMYLCASSTQGSSPLHFGNGTRLTVT.

This clonotype was counted ten times or more. The chain employs TRBV6-1 and TRBJ1-5; 9 positions agree with TRBD1. CDR1 MNHNS and CDR2 SASEGT come from the germline V gene. V dropped 5 bases and J dropped 4; count of bases not matched to a gene: 3. The CDR3 runs to 14 residues. CDR3 in amino acids: CASSRDRVNQPQHF. CDR3 bases: TGTGCCAGCAGTAGGGACAGGGTAAATCAGCCCCAGCATTTT.

The chain carries TRBV20-1 and TRBJ1-5, with D unresolved. V shed 3 bases and J shed 5 bases, with 8 bases lying between them. The CDR3 totals 12 residues. The germline V gene encodes CDR1 DFQATT and CDR2 SNEGSKA (reference sequence). CDR3 sequence (DNA): TGCAGTGCTAGCCTCACGGATCAGCCCCAGCATTTT. Its protein is CSASLTDQPQHF.

This clonotype appeared many times. In DNA, the CDR3 is TGTGCCAGCAGACGGGACAGGGGTTGGACAGATACGCAGTATTTT. This encodes CASRRDRGWTDTQYF. The V gene is TRBV5-4, the J gene TRBJ2-3; the match to TRBD1 covers 10 bases. The CDR3 runs to 15 residues. Germline trimming cut 5 bases from V and 3 bases from J; bases unmatched to any gene: 6. Looked up from germline, CDR1 is SGHNT and CDR2 is YYREEE (reference sequence).

This clonotype was observed a handful of times. The gene calls are TRBV20-1 and TRBJ1-2; 7 positions match TRBD1. This CDR3 is 11 amino acids long. V lost 7 bases to trimming and J lost 4 bases; unmatched junction nucleotides: 3. The germline V gene encodes CDR1 DFQATT and CDR2 SNEGSKA (reference sequence). The CDR3 nucleotides are TGCAGTGGGGACAGTCTCTATGGCTACACCTTC. Amino acids: CSGDSLYGYTF.

This chain connects TRBV12-3 or TRBV12-4 to TRBJ1-5, with D unclear. The length of the CDR3 is 12 residues. With 1 base removed from V and 9 bases from J, the gap between germline ends came to 7 bases. The CDR3 region has the DNA TGTGCCAGCAGTTTAGGAGGGCCGCCCCAGCATTTT. It encodes CASSLGGPPQHF.

In its sample, this clonotype was seen many times. The rearrangement links TRBV29-1 to TRBJ1-3; D is unclear. The CDR3 consists of 11 residues. V lost 5 bases and J 0 bases, leaving 2 bases between the germline ends. CDR1 SQVTM and CDR2 ANQGSEA come from the germline V gene. CDR3 DNA sequence: TGCAGCGTTTCCTCTGGAAACACCATATATTTT. Encoded protein: CSVSSGNTIYF. The full variable domain, rest sourced from reference TRBV29-1 and TRBJ1-3, is SAVISQKPSRDICQRGTSLTIQCQVDSQVTMMFWYRQQPGQSLTLIATANQGSEATYESGFVIDKFPISRPNLTFSTLTVSNMSPEDSSIYLCSVSSGNTIYFGEGSWLTVV.

About this clonotype itself: This sequence may be a read error, since a much larger clone differs from it by one base. This chain joins TRBV10-3 and TRBJ2-2, with a weak D call TRBD2 (6 bases). CDR1 ENHRY and CDR2 SYGVKD come from the germline V gene. The CDR3 consists of 13 residues. The CDR3 spells CAIRLNVSGQLFF. DNA for the CDR3: TGTGCCATTCGGCTAAATGTCAGCGGGCAGCTGTTTTTT.

Many counts were recorded for this clonotype. The gene calls are TRBV5-4 and TRBJ2-3, with TRBD1 matching 8 bases. The CDR3 is 16 residues long. Per the germline V gene, CDR1 is SGHNT and CDR2 is YYREEE (reference sequence). Trimming cost V 0 bases and J 2 bases; bases outside gene matches: 5. The CDR3, as DNA: TGTGCCAGCAGCTTGGATGGACAGGGCCTCACAGATACGCAGTATTTT. It specifies CASSLDGQGLTDTQYF.

The table lists this clonotype with many counts. This chain links TRBV5-1 with TRBJ2-3; D could derive from TRBD1 or TRBD2 (6 bases each). Trimming left V 3 bases short and J 0 bases short, with 11 bases between. The V gene's germline CDR1 is SGHRS and CDR2 YFSETQ. This CDR3 is 15 amino acids long. CDR3 nucleotides: TGCGCCAGCAGCTGGGGGGACACAAGCACAGATACGCAGTATTTT. Its protein product is CASSWGDTSTDTQYF.

The chain links TRBV2 to TRBJ1-1; D not resolved. The CDR3 consists of 14 residues. Between the trimmed V and J ends, which lost 7 bases and 5 bases, there was a span of 17 bases. The germline V gene has CDR1 SNHLY and CDR2 FYNNEI. The CDR3 DNA sequence: TGTGCCAGCACTTGGACCCTTGGTCAGACTGAAGCTTTCTTT. The encoded protein is CASTWTLGQTEAFF.

This clonotype was counted between two and nine times. The chain is built from TRBV27 and TRBJ1-2; perhaps TRBD1 as D (6 bases). Germline CDR1 and CDR2: MNHEY and SMNVEV (reference sequence). The CDR3 loop spans 13 amino acids. Trimming removed 10 bases from V and 3 bases from J, with 15 bases in between. CDR3 in amino acids: CATLPQGYYGYTF. The DNA of the CDR3 is TGTGCCACCCTTCCACAGGGTTACTATGGCTACACCTTC.

This clonotype has just a few counts. The chain uses TRBV5-5 and TRBJ2-2; D call uncertain. Germline V gives CDR1 SGHKS, CDR2 YYEKEE (reference sequence). V was trimmed by 0 bases and J by 3 bases, leaving 15 bases between them. CDR3 length: 17 residues. CDR3 protein: CASSLVFRSRDTGELFF. Here the CDR3 DNA reads TGTGCCAGCAGCTTGGTGTTTCGCAGTCGGGACACCGGGGAGCTGTTTTTT.

This clonotype has a handful of counts. This chain joins TRBV5-6 and TRBJ2-4; 9 nucleotides match TRBD2. This CDR3 has 16 residues. Germline-derived CDR1 and CDR2 are SGHDT and YYEEEE. Unmatched junction bases numbered 13, after V lost 3 bases and J lost 9 bases. CDR3 in DNA: TGTGCCAGCAGCTGGGGTAGCGGGGGTCCCCTAACCATTCAGTACTTC. As protein: CASSWGSGGPLTIQYF.

This clonotype was observed many times. This rearrangement joins TRBV6-5 to TRBJ1-1, with 7 bases matching TRBD1. J was trimmed by 7 bases and V by 2 bases; bases with no gene match: 4. Germline V gives CDR1 MNHEY, CDR2 SVGAGI. The length of the CDR3 is 13 residues. The CDR3 nucleotides are TGTGCCAGCAGTTACCGGACAGGCCTTGAAGCTTTCTTT. The encoded protein is CASSYRTGLEAFF.

This clonotype was picked up many times. The rearrangement joins TRBV7-8 to TRBJ1-2, with a possible D match to TRBD1 (5 bases). Germline-derived CDR1 and CDR2 are SGHVS and FQNEAQ. With 7 bases removed from V and 8 bases from J, the gap between germline ends came to 17 bases. The CDR3 contains 13 residues. The CDR3 DNA reads as TGTGCCAGCATTGGTCAAGGGAGGGGAGGCTACACCTTC. Translated, it gives CASIGQGRGGYTF.

This clonotype was observed many times. The CDR3 region has the DNA TGTGCCAGCAGCTTGGCAACTGCGGGGCGCGCCTACGAGCAGTACGTC. Translation gives CASSLATAGRAYEQYV. This rearrangement joins TRBV5-6 to TRBJ2-7; tentatively, D is TRBD2 (6 bases). Germline-derived CDR1 and CDR2 are SGHDT and YYEEEE. CDR3 length equals 16 residues. V gave up 0 bases and J gave up 2 bases, with 15 bases separating them.

This chain joins TRBV20-1 and TRBJ1-1, with D uncertain. Deletions cut 0 bases from V and 1 base from J, with 9 bases between. The CDR3 is 14 amino acids. Germline CDR1 and CDR2: DFQATT and SNEGSKA (reference sequence). Here the CDR3 DNA reads TGCAGTGCTAGAGATGACAATCAGAACACTGAAGCTTTCTTT. Translation gives CSARDDNQNTEAFF.

This clonotype was counted ten times or more. This chain links TRBV11-3 with TRBJ2-7; 10 bases map to TRBD2. The CDR3 has 18 amino acids. CDR1 SGHNT and CDR2 YENEEA come from the germline V gene. The trim removed 1 base at V and 0 bases at J, leaving 9 bases unmatched. CDR3 DNA: TGTGCCAGCAGCTTAGGTTCAACCGGGACTAGCGCCTCCTACGAGCAGTACTTC. Translation gives CASSLGSTGTSASYEQYF. Together with reference TRBV11-3 and TRBJ2-7, the CDR3 gives the full variable domain: EAGVVQSPRYKIIEKKQPVAFWCNPISGHNTLYWYLQNLGQGPELLIRYENEEAVDDSQLPKDRFSAERLKGVDSTLKIQPAELGDSAVYLCASSLGSTGTSASYEQYFGPGTRLTVT.

Ten or more counts support this clonotype. V usage is TRBV5-1 and J usage is TRBJ1-4; no definite D call. The CDR3 length is 14 residues. Germline CDR1 is SGHRS and CDR2 is YFSETQ. The V gene lost 0 bases and the J gene lost 3 bases, with 6 bases spanning the gap. CDR3 DNA sequence: TGCGCCAGCAGCTTGGGCGGCTCTAATGAAAAACTGTTTTTT. Translating it yields CASSLGGSNEKLFF.

Only a few counts were recorded for this clonotype. The chain has TRBV4-1 and TRBJ2-5; 9 positions match TRBD2. Trimming took 1 base from V and 5 from J; bases not matched to a gene: 8. Germline V gene sequence: CDR1 MGHRA, CDR2 YSYEKL. The CDR3 extends over 16 amino acids. Here the CDR3 reads CASSQGISGGRETQYF. CDR3 nucleotide sequence: TGCGCCAGCAGCCAAGGAATTAGCGGGGGAAGGGAGACCCAGTACTTC.

The table lists this clonotype with many counts. This chain joins TRBV7-2 and TRBJ2-7; TRBD2 might be the D (5 bases). There are 14 residues in the CDR3. From germline, CDR1 is SGHTA and CDR2 FQGNSA. V lost 6 bases to trimming and J lost 7 bases, with 19 bases between them. DNA of the CDR3: TGTGCCAGCAGTTCTGACGGTTGGGGAGAAGAGCAGTACTTC. This gives the protein CASSSDGWGEEQYF.

In its sample, this clonotype was seen many times. The rearrangement joins TRBV2 to TRBJ2-7; 14 bases fit TRBD2. V lost 6 bases and J lost 3; bases outside the gene matches: 1. The CDR3 runs to 14 residues. Germline lookup yields CDR1 SNHLY and CDR2 FYNNEI. CDR3 DNA: TGTGCCAGCAGGGGACTAGCGGGAGTCTACGAGCAGTACTTC. Translation: CASRGLAGVYEQYF.

The CDR3 loop reads CSASLPRGAGNTIYF. The CDR3 region has the DNA TGCAGTGCTAGCCTCCCACGGGGTGCTGGAAACACCATATATTTT. The gene calls are TRBV20-1 and TRBJ1-3; no reliable D call. From germline, CDR1 is DFQATT and CDR2 SNEGSKA (reference sequence). V was cut by 3 bases and J by 2 bases, with 14 bases left in between. The CDR3 covers 15 residues.